The 14 T cell receptor beta chains below all came from one sample that was sequenced in a study of identical twins. TCRdb ran MiXCR on the 5' RACE reads and lists one entry per CDR3 protein. The sample shows hundreds of thousands of distinct CDR3 sequences, about 8.9% of them seen only once. The same sample was also used in a study of yellow fever vaccine responses in identical twins.

The specimen sequenced was memory (CD45RO+) T cells sorted from blood. All receptors derive from a woman under 30 in good health.

V usage is TRBV14 and J usage is TRBJ2-1; the match to TRBD1 covers 7 bases. Germline V CDR1 and CDR2: SGHDN, FVKESK. Germline trimming cut 1 base from V and 1 base from J; bases unmatched to any gene: 1. CDR3 length equals 15 residues. The CDR3 loop is CASSQARGSYNEQFF. Written as DNA, the CDR3 is TGTGCCAGCAGCCAAGCCAGGGGGTCCTACAATGAGCAGTTCTTC.

The table lists this clonotype with many counts. The chain links TRBV15 to TRBJ2-3, with TRBD1 matching over 7 bases. This CDR3 contains 16 residues. The J segment lost 3 bases and the V segment lost 4 bases, leaving 10 bases of the junction unmatched. Germline lookup yields CDR1 LNHNV and CDR2 YYDKDF (reference sequence). CDR3 in amino acids: CATSTYRQGGTDTQYF. DNA for the CDR3: TGTGCCACCAGCACTTACAGACAGGGTGGGACAGATACGCAGTATTTT. The whole variable domain, remainder taken from reference TRBV15 and TRBJ2-3, is DAMVIQNPRYQVTQFGKPVTLSCSQTLNHNVMYWYQQKSSQAPKLLFHYYDKDFNNEADTPDNFQSRRPNTSFCFLDIRSPGLGDTAMYLCATSTYRQGGTDTQYFGPGTRLTVL.

This clonotype was recorded a few times. The V call is TRBV20-1, the J call TRBJ2-2; possible D gene TRBD2, 6 bases. The CDR3 has 13 residues. Germline V gene lookup returns CDR1 DFQATT and CDR2 SNEGSKA (reference sequence). V was clipped by 5 bases and J by 5 bases, with 12 bases between them. CDR3 in DNA: TGCAGTGCTCGCGGGACCCCAACCGGGGAGCTGTTTTTT. Translating it yields CSARGTPTGELFF.

This clonotype was observed at least ten times. The gene calls are TRBV12-3 or TRBV12-4 and TRBJ1-1, with D perhaps matching TRBD1 (5 bases). The V gene lost 11 bases and the J gene lost 11 bases, with 18 bases spanning the gap. The CDR3 loop spans 11 amino acids. As DNA, the CDR3 is TGTGCCGGGGGGATAGATACTGTTGCTTTCTTT. Translation gives CAGGIDTVAFF.

This clonotype was detected ten times or more. The J gene is TRBJ2-7, the V gene TRBV25-1; TRBD1 matches 8 bases. The CDR3 runs to 15 residues. Per germline, CDR1 MGHDK and CDR2 SYGVNS. V gave up 6 bases and J gave up 0 bases; unmatched junction bases: 7. CDR3 nucleotide sequence: TGTGCCAGCAGCGTAGGGACAGGCCGCTCCTACGAGCAGTACTTC. Translated, it gives CASSVGTGRSYEQYF.

This clonotype occurred many times. The J gene is TRBJ2-5, the V gene TRBV20-1, with 7 nucleotides matching TRBD1. The CDR3 loop spans 12 amino acids. V lost 3 bases, J lost 4 bases, and 2 bases stayed unmatched. Germline CDR1 is DFQATT and CDR2 is SNEGSKA (reference sequence). The CDR3 bases are TGCAGTGCTAGCGGACAGGCAGAGACCCAGTACTTC. Translating it yields CSASGQAETQYF.

In its sample, this clonotype was seen a few times. The genes are TRBV6-1 and TRBJ2-5; D is perhaps TRBD1 or TRBD2 (5 bases each). The CDR3 length is 14 residues. Trimming pared 5 bases from V and 5 bases from J, leaving 15 bases between. The germline V gene encodes CDR1 MNHNS and CDR2 SASEGT. The CDR3 DNA is TGTGCCAGCAGTCCTCGGGACGGGTTGGAGACCCAGTACTTC. The encoded protein is CASSPRDGLETQYF.

About this clonotype: A much larger clone differs from this one at a single base, so this may be a read error. Here the CDR3 reads CSVGRGSNVQFF. The CDR3 coding sequence is TGCAGCGTTGGCAGGGGGTCGAATGTGCAGTTCTTC. V usage is TRBV29-1 and J usage is TRBJ2-1, with TRBD1 identical over 7 bases. This CDR3 has 12 amino acids. Per the germline V gene, CDR1 is SQVTM and CDR2 is ANQGSEA.

CDR3 sequence: CASSLGTSGLNEQFF. CDR3 DNA sequence: TGTGCCAGCAGCCTCGGGACTAGCGGGCTAAATGAGCAGTTCTTC. This chain connects TRBV7-2 to TRBJ2-1; TRBD2 agrees at 12 bases. CDR3 length: 15 residues. V gave up 5 bases and J gave up 7 bases; unmatched junction bases: 6. The V gene's germline CDR1 is SGHTA and CDR2 FQGNSA.

There are many counts of this clonotype. The chain couples TRBV18 to TRBJ2-7; 8 bases line up with TRBD2. The CDR3 length is 14 residues. The germline gives CDR1 KGHSH, CDR2 LQKENI. V lost 3 bases, J lost 4 bases, and 5 bases stayed unmatched. For the CDR3, the DNA is TGTGCCAGCTCACCGGCGGGAGGCCAGTACGAGCAGTACTTC. It specifies CASSPAGGQYEQYF.

Many counts were recorded for this clonotype. The V call is TRBV12-3 or TRBV12-4, the J call TRBJ1-5; TRBD1 is a possible D gene (5 bases). V was shortened by 9 bases and J by 6 bases, with 15 bases between the two germline ends. The CDR3 covers 13 residues. Written as DNA, the CDR3 is TGTGCCAGTACCCTAGATGGGGGTCAGCCCCAGCATTTT. This codes for CASTLDGGQPQHF.

This clonotype was counted only a few times. A read error may explain this, as a much larger clone is one base away. This sequence joins TRBV29-1 and TRBJ2-5; TRBD2 is a possible D gene (6 bases). CDR1 is SQVTM, CDR2 ANQGSEA, per germline. The CDR3 is 11 residues long. The V and J ends lost 1 base and 14 bases respectively, with 14 bases between them. The CDR3 reads CSVEGGGDHYF. The CDR3 nucleotides read TGCAGCGTTGAAGGGGGCGGGGACCATTACTTC.

This clonotype appeared many times. This chain joins TRBV24-1 and TRBJ2-5; D call uncertain. Trimming cost V 4 bases and J 5 bases, with 7 bases left between them. The CDR3 loop spans 12 amino acids. From germline, CDR1 is KGHDR and CDR2 SFDVKD. The CDR3 protein is CATSDQRETQYF. DNA for the CDR3: TGTGCCACCAGTGACCAGAGGGAGACCCAGTACTTC.

This clonotype came up a few times. The chain links TRBV3-1 to TRBJ2-1; 9 bases align to TRBD2. This CDR3 is built from 16 residues. CDR1 LGHDT and CDR2 YNNKEL come from the germline V gene (reference sequence). V lost 1 base to trimming and J lost 6 bases; unmatched junction nucleotides: 7. Written as DNA, the CDR3 is TGTGCCAGCAGCCAAGTGTCCAGCGGGAGGATCAATGAGCAGTTCTTC. Amino acids: CASSQVSSGRINEQFF.